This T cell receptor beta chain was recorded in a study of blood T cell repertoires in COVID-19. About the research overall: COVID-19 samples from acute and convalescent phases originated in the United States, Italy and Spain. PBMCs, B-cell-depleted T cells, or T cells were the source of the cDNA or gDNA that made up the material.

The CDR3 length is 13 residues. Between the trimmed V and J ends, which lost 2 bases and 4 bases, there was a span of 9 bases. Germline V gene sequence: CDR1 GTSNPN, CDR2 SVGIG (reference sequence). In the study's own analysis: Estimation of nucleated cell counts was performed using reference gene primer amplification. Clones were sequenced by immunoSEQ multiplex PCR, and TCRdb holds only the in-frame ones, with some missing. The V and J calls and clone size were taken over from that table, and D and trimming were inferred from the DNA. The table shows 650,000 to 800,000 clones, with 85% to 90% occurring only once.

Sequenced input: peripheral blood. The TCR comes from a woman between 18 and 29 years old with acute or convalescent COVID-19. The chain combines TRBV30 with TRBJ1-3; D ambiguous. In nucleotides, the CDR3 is TGTGCCTGGAGTTTGGAGATCGGAAACACCATATATTTT. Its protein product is CAWSLEIGNTIYF.